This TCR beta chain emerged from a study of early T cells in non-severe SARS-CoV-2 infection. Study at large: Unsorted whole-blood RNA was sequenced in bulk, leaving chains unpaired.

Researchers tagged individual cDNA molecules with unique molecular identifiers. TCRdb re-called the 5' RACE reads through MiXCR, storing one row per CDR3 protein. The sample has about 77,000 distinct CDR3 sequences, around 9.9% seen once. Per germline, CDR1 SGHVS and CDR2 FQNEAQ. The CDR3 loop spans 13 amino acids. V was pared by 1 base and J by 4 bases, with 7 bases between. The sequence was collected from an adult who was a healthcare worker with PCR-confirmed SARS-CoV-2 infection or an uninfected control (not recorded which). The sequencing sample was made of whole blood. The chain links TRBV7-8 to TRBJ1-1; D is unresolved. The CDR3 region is CASSLGLTTEAFF. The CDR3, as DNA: TGTGCCAGCAGCTTAGGTCTTACCACTGAAGCTTTCTTT. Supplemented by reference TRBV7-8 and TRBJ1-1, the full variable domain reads GAGVSQSPRYKVAKRGQDVALRCDPISGHVSLFWYQQALGQGPEFLTYFQNEAQLDKSGLPSDRFFAERPEGSVSTLKIQRTQQEDSAVYLCASSLGLTTEAFFGQGTRLTVV.